These 3 T cell receptor beta chains were sequenced from one sample in a study of blood T cell repertoires in COVID-19. Sequencing was performed with immunoSEQ multiplex PCR; in TCRdb, only in-frame clones are kept and a portion is missing. The sample has some 120,000 clones, 85% seen once. Sequenced material: peripheral blood. These receptors all stem from a woman of 80 years or more with acute or convalescent COVID-19.

The chain is built from TRBV7-2 and TRBJ1-2, with 7 bases that match TRBD1. This CDR3 spans 15 amino acids. V lost 1 base to trimming and J lost 4 bases; unmatched junction nucleotides: 6. Germline CDR1 and CDR2: SGHTA and FQGNSA. The CDR3 sequence is CASSLGPDRVYGYTF. Here the CDR3 DNA reads TGTGCCAGCAGCTTAGGGCCAGACAGGGTCTATGGCTACACCTTC.

The chain is built from TRBV2 and TRBJ1-5; D not resolved. The CDR3 is made up of 12 amino acids. Germline V gene lookup returns CDR1 SNHLY and CDR2 FYNNEI. Trimming took off 3 bases at V and 6 bases at J, with 6 bases between the two ends. The CDR3, as DNA: TGTGCCAGCAGTGACAGTGGTCAGCCCCAGCATTTT. This encodes CASSDSGQPQHF.

This clone appeared once. The V and J genes are TRBV5-1 and TRBJ2-5; 8 nucleotides agree with TRBD1. The length of the CDR3 is 15 residues. Unmatched junction bases numbered 10, after V lost 4 bases and J lost 5 bases. Germline V lookup: CDR1 SGHRS, CDR2 YFSETQ. The CDR3: CASSPGTGGRETQYF. For the CDR3, the DNA is TGCGCCAGCAGCCCCGGGACAGGCGGCCGGGAGACCCAGTACTTC.